This T cell receptor beta chain was profiled in a study of shared clonotypes between healthy human individuals. This CDR3 region has 16 residues. V lost 5 bases and J lost 6; bases outside the gene matches: 11. Per the germline V gene, CDR1 is MDHEN and CDR2 is SYDVKM. The repertoire was sequenced with immunoSEQ multiplex PCR; TCRdb's copy has only in-frame clones and lacks some. The sample lists around 2.5 million clones, 93% occurring once. Material for sequencing was naive CD4+ T cells from PBMCs. Subset denoted: CD45RA+ positively selected. The TCR comes from a man aged 18 to 30 in good health. Some clones in this sample may be carry-over from other donors' samples. The rearrangement uses TRBV28 and TRBJ2-2; the match to TRBD2 covers 8 bases. The CDR3 coding sequence is TGTGCCAGCAGTCCGGGGGGGTCGTTTTTTCCCGGGGAGCTGTTTTTT. Protein: CASSPGGSFFPGELFF. The full variable domain, with the rest looked up from reference TRBV28 and TRBJ2-2, is DVKVTQSSRYLVKRTGEKVFLECVQDMDHENMFWYRQDPGLGLRLIYFSYDVKMKEKGDIPEGYSVSREKKERFSLILESASTNQTSMYLCASSPGGSFFPGELFFGEGSRLTVL.